Following are 13 T cell receptor beta chains from one sample sequenced in a study of cytomegalovirus exposure and HLA in healthy donors. Researchers ran the PCR with 60 Vbeta and 13 Jbeta primers. Profiling relied on immunoSEQ multiplex PCR, and the TCRdb table lists in-frame clones only, not all of them. The sample holds some 150,000 clones, 64% seen once. Source material: PBMCs. These receptors were collected from a woman younger than 45 in good health and CMV-seropositive.

V gene TRBV19 combines with J gene TRBJ2-5; tentative D call: TRBD1 (5 bases). CDR1 and CDR2 from the germline V gene are LNHDA and SQIVND (reference sequence). The CDR3 runs 14 residues. Trimming left V 5 bases short and J 2 bases short, with 12 bases between. The CDR3 DNA sequence: TGTGCCAGTAGTGGCGGCAGGGCTCAAGAGACCCAGTACTTC. Its translation: CASSGGRAQETQYF.

The J gene is TRBJ1-1, the V gene TRBV7-9, with D possibly TRBD1 on 5 matching bases. V dropped 5 bases and J dropped 5 bases, with 21 bases sitting between them. The CDR3 extends over 16 amino acids. CDR1 is SEHNR, CDR2 FQNEAQ, per germline (reference sequence). The CDR3, as DNA: TGTGCCAGCAGCCCCCGTCGGTGGGGGGAAAATACTGAAGCTTTCTTT. It encodes CASSPRRWGENTEAFF.

This clone was detected a few times. The J gene is TRBJ2-1, the V gene TRBV2, with D possibly matching TRBD1 (6 bases). V lost 5 bases and J 1 base, leaving 12 bases between the germline ends. Germline loops: CDR1 SNHLY, CDR2 FYNNEI. The length of the CDR3 is 15 residues. The CDR3 DNA reads as TGTGCCAGCAGTCCTTACGGACAGTCCTACAATGAGCAGTTCTTC. It encodes CASSPYGQSYNEQFF.

This clone was seen a handful of times. The chain uses TRBV7-2 and TRBJ2-6; D uncertain. Trimming took 3 bases from V and 2 from J, leaving 8 bases between them. The germline CDR1 and CDR2 sequences are SGHTA and FQGNSA. CDR3 length: 15 amino acids. This chain's CDR3 is CASSFRTTGANVLTF. The CDR3 DNA follows: TGTGCCAGCAGCTTCAGAACAACTGGGGCCAACGTCCTGACTTTC.

This clone was observed a handful of times. The chain uses TRBV6-5 and TRBJ1-2, with TRBD1 as a possible D gene (6 bases). With 4 bases removed from V and 10 bases from J, the gap between germline ends came to 13 bases. Looked up from germline, CDR1 is MNHEY and CDR2 is SVGAGI. The CDR3 is 12 amino acids. This CDR3 is CASSSRGGDYTF. CDR3 bases: TGTGCCAGCAGTTCTAGGGGGGGGGACTACACCTTC.

Notes on this clone: Other DNA sequences in the sample encode the same CDR3. This chain uses TRBV28 with TRBJ1-2; the match to TRBD1 covers 8 bases. V shed 6 bases, J shed 1 base, and the junction held 4 bases outside the gene matches. This CDR3 comprises 14 residues. The germline gives CDR1 MDHEN, CDR2 SYDVKM. The CDR3 DNA is TGTGCCAGCAGCCTCGGACAGGGTAACTATGGCTACACCTTC. Protein product: CASSLGQGNYGYTF.

There are a few counts of this clone. V gene TRBV7-8 combines with J gene TRBJ2-7, with TRBD2 as a possible D gene (5 bases). CDR1 and CDR2 from the germline V gene are SGHVS and FQNEAQ. V lost 4 bases to trimming and J lost 7 bases, with 14 bases between them. This CDR3 region has 13 residues. This CDR3 reads CASSYGDPGEQYF. DNA of the CDR3: TGTGCCAGCAGCTACGGAGATCCGGGGGAGCAGTACTTC.

The chain couples TRBV9 to TRBJ1-1, with D uncertain. Germline lookup yields CDR1 SGDLS and CDR2 YYNGEE. The V and J ends lost 1 base and 0 bases respectively, with 7 bases between them. CDR3 length equals 14 residues. The CDR3 loop reads CASSVQAMNTEAFF. The CDR3 coding sequence is TGTGCCAGCAGCGTACAGGCGATGAACACTGAAGCTTTCTTT.

The V call is TRBV7-2, the J call TRBJ1-1; 7 nucleotides match TRBD1. Germline V gives CDR1 SGHTA, CDR2 FQGNSA. CDR3 length: 14 amino acids. Losses at the gene ends were 1 base for V and 4 bases for J; bases not matched to a gene: 3. CDR3 amino acids: CASSLGPGGTEAFF. In DNA, the CDR3 is TGTGCCAGCAGCTTAGGTCCAGGGGGCACTGAAGCTTTCTTT.

The chain joins TRBV10-3 to TRBJ2-1, with TRBD2 matching 9 bases. CDR3 length equals 15 residues. Trimming at V came to 2 bases and at J to 10 bases, leaving 9 bases not matched to a gene. Germline V CDR1 and CDR2: ENHRY, SYGVKD. In nucleotides, the CDR3 is TGTGCCATCAGTGAGGCCAGCGGGAGGCTCGAGGAGCAGTTCTTC. Translated: CAISEASGRLEEQFF.

V and J are TRBV5-4 and TRBJ2-5; no clear D. The germline gives CDR1 SGHNT, CDR2 YYREEE (reference sequence). The V end was cut by 0 bases, the J end by 5 bases, with 8 bases between. The CDR3 has 13 residues. The CDR3 DNA follows: TGTGCCAGCAGCTTGGGACCCGGGGAGACCCAGTACTTC. This sequence encodes CASSLGPGETQYF. Full variable domain (missing parts from reference TRBV5-4 and TRBJ2-5): ETGVTQSPTHLIKTRGQQVTLRCSSQSGHNTVSWYQQALGQGPQFIFQYYREEENGRGNFPPRFSGLQFPNYSSELNVNALELDDSALYLCASSLGPGETQYFGPGTRLLVL.

The chain recombines TRBV11-2 with TRBJ1-6, with 7 bases matching TRBD1. V shed 4 bases and J 7 bases; nucleotides not matched to a gene: 7. Germline CDR1 reads SGHAT; CDR2 reads FQNNGV. This CDR3 spans 15 amino acids. The CDR3 DNA follows: TGTGCCAGCAGCTCGGGGACAGCTTTAAATTCACCCCTCCACTTT. Translated: CASSSGTALNSPLHF. Full variable domain (rest looked up from reference TRBV11-2 and TRBJ1-6): EAGVAQSPRYKIIEKRQSVAFWCNPISGHATLYWYQQILGQGPKLLIQFQNNGVVDDSQLPKDRFSAERLKGVDSTLKIQPAKLEDSAVYLCASSSGTALNSPLHFGNGTRLTVT.

This clone was seen a few times. This chain uses TRBV7-2 with TRBJ2-3, with TRBD2 matching over 11 bases. V gave up 5 bases and J gave up 8 bases; unmatched junction bases: 6. CDR3 length equals 14 residues. The germline gives CDR1 SGHTA, CDR2 FQGNSA. CDR3 region: CASSPTSGGITQYF. CDR3 coding DNA: TGTGCCAGCAGCCCCACTAGCGGGGGAATTACGCAGTATTTT. Together with reference TRBV7-2 and TRBJ2-3, the CDR3 gives the full variable domain: GAGVSQSPSNKVTEKGKDVELRCDPISGHTALYWYRQSLGQGLEFLIYFQGNSAPDKSGLPSDRFSAERTGGSVSTLTIQRTQQEDSAVYLCASSPTSGGITQYFGPGTRLTVL.